The clone carrying this TCR beta chain was picked up many times. The target antigen is unknown. The sample originates from a study of T cell repertoires in cytomegalovirus infection. About the study: Carrying CMV and the relevant HLA type showed in public TCR beta signatures.

Study-level findings and limits: Totalled public TCR beta family frequency picked out people who carried CMV plus the relevant HLA. Predominance within the ex vivo response was attributable to HLA-C-restricted CMV-specific TCR beta clonotypes.

TCRdb processed the reads anew with MiXCR; each CDR3 protein has one entry. Among tens of thousands of distinct CDR3 sequences, 3.5% to 4% were seen once, and the ten largest hold 20% to 25%. The CDR3 is 15 residues long. With 7 bases removed from V and 1 base from J, the gap between germline ends came to 14 bases. Germline values: CDR1 SEHNR, CDR2 FQNEAQ (reference sequence). The V gene is TRBV7-9, the J gene TRBJ1-5; tentatively, D is TRBD1 (6 bases). This TCR came from a human donor in good health (CMV status not recorded). Some clones in this sample may be carry-over from other donors' samples. Sequenced sample: PBMCs. The CDR3 protein is CASMSTGLSNQPQHF. DNA of the CDR3: TGTGCCAGCATGTCCACAGGGCTCAGCAATCAGCCCCAGCATTTT.